This entry is about one T cell receptor (beta chain). Germline V gene sequence: CDR1 SGHAT, CDR2 FQNNGV. The CDR3 sequence is 14 residues long. Germline trimming cut 6 bases from V and 6 bases from J; bases unmatched to any gene: 6. Participants, 18 to 89 years old, spanned 25 or so US areas. Researchers sorted participants into cohorts using their self-reported clinical history. Method: immunoSEQ multiplex PCR; TCRdb's copy keeps in-frame clones and lacks some. The sample lists fewer than 350,000 clones, 90% occurring once. This record belongs to a study of blood T cell repertoires in COVID-19. This TCR was sampled from a young woman with acute COVID-19. The source material was PBMCs or T cells enriched from blood (not recorded which). V gene TRBV11-2 combines with J gene TRBJ2-7; 12 nucleotides agree with TRBD2. The CDR3 DNA follows: TGTGCCAGCAGGAGACTAGCGGGAGCCGGCGAGCAGTACTTC. Its translation: CASRRLAGAGEQYF.